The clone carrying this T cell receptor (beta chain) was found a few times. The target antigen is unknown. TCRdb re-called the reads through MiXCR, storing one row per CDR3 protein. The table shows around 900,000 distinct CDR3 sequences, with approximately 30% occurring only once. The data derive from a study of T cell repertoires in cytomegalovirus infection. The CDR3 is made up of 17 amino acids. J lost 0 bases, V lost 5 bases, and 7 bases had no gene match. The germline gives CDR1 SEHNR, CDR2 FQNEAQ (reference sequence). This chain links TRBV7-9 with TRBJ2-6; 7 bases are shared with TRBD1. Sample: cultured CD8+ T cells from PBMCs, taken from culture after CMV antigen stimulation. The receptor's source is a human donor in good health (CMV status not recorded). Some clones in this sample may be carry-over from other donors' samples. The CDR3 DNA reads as TGTGCCAGCAGCGCTCGGGACAGATTCTCTGGGGCCAACGTCCTGACTTTC. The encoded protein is CASSARDRFSGANVLTF.